One sample yielded the 31 T cell receptor beta chains listed below, sequenced in a study of blood T cell repertoires in COVID-19. TCRdb keeps only in-frame clones here, not all; method: immunoSEQ multiplex PCR. The table shows approximately 150,000 clones, with around 81% occurring only once. Sequencing was performed on peripheral blood. The receptors were sampled from a woman aged 45-65 years with acute or convalescent COVID-19.

V gene TRBV7-2 combines with J gene TRBJ1-4, with 7 bases that match TRBD1. Germline V gives CDR1 SGHTA, CDR2 FQGNSA. The CDR3 loop spans 15 amino acids. V lost 3 bases and J lost 5; bases outside the gene matches: 6. CDR3 DNA: TGTGCCAGCAGCTTGGACAGGATTCTGAATGAAAAACTGTTTTTT. Its translation is CASSLDRILNEKLFF.

The CDR3 nucleotides read TGTGCCAGCTCACCTCAGGGGACTACCGGCGATGAGCAGTTCTTC. The encoded protein is CASSPQGTTGDEQFF. The genes are TRBV18 and TRBJ2-1; tentative D call: TRBD2 (7 bases). Germline V CDR1 and CDR2: KGHSH, LQKENI. Trimming removed 3 bases from V and 8 bases from J, with 17 bases in between. The CDR3 loop spans 15 amino acids.

The chain is built from TRBV20-1 and TRBJ1-1, with D possibly matching TRBD1 (5 bases). Germline V gene sequence: CDR1 DFQATT, CDR2 SNEGSKA (reference sequence). The CDR3 is 11 amino acids. V lost 3 bases and J 7 bases, leaving 9 bases between the germline ends. The chain's CDR3 is CSASQGVEAFF. Here the CDR3 DNA reads TGCAGTGCTAGCCAAGGGGTTGAAGCTTTCTTT.

The chain joins TRBV6-5 to TRBJ1-1, with a weak D call TRBD1 (5 bases). The length of the CDR3 is 14 residues. V was shortened by 7 bases and J by 6 bases, with 18 bases between the two germline ends. The V gene's germline CDR1 is MNHEY and CDR2 SVGAGI. CDR3 sequence: CASNPDPGVAEAFF. The CDR3 DNA sequence: TGTGCCAGCAACCCTGATCCGGGGGTCGCTGAAGCTTTCTTT.

Details on this clone: The junction and the germline gene differ at one end; a read error may be behind it. V gene TRBV7-2 combines with J gene TRBJ2-7; 10 bases line up with TRBD1. The germline gives CDR1 SGHTA, CDR2 FQGNSA. The CDR3 has 13 residues. CDR3 sequence: CASTPAGTGVEVF. CDR3 nucleotide sequence: TGTGCCAGCACCCCGGCCGGGACAGGGGTTGAGGTCTTC.

The chain recombines TRBV9 with TRBJ2-3; D is perhaps TRBD1 (6 bases). Germline V lookup: CDR1 SGDLS, CDR2 YYNGEE. This CDR3 has 15 amino acids. Trimming pared 4 bases from V and 4 bases from J, leaving 16 bases between. The chain's CDR3 is CASSQDDRHSDTQYF. In DNA form, the CDR3 reads TGTGCCAGCAGCCAAGATGACAGGCATTCAGATACGCAGTATTTT.

This clone has a handful of counts. The chain employs TRBV6-2 or TRBV6-3 and TRBJ1-1; 12 bases agree with TRBD1. Germline CDR1 and CDR2: MNHEY and SVGEGT. Germline trimming cut 2 bases from V and 7 bases from J; bases unmatched to any gene: 8. This CDR3 spans 16 amino acids. The CDR3 coding sequence is TGTGCCAGCAGTTACGGGACAGGGGGCCTCGAAATTGAAGCTTTCTTT. Protein product: CASSYGTGGLEIEAFF.

This sequence joins TRBV2 and TRBJ1-4; weak D call: TRBD1 (6 bases). This CDR3 is built from 14 residues. Trimming took off 6 bases at V and 1 base at J, with 9 bases between the two ends. Germline CDR1 is SNHLY and CDR2 is FYNNEI. CDR3 DNA: TGTGCCAGCAGGGTACAGGGAACTAATGAAAAACTGTTTTTT. Its translation: CASRVQGTNEKLFF.

V gene TRBV5-6 combines with J gene TRBJ2-5, with a weak D call TRBD2 (6 bases). The CDR3 contains 13 residues. Germline values: CDR1 SGHDT, CDR2 YYEEEE. Trimming removed 6 bases at V and 3 bases at J, with 12 bases between. The CDR3 region has the DNA TGTGCCAGCAACCTGGGGGGAAAAGAGACCCAGTACTTC. Translation gives CASNLGGKETQYF.

This clone came up a few times. The CDR3: CASSRTVDTEAFF. The CDR3, as DNA: TGTGCCAGCAGTCGAACTGTGGACACTGAAGCTTTCTTT. The chain employs TRBV12-3 or TRBV12-4 and TRBJ1-1; D is unclear. This CDR3 has 13 residues. Trimming left V 5 bases short and J 3 bases short, with 10 bases between.

The rearrangement joins TRBV19 to TRBJ2-2, with D maybe TRBD1 (7 bases). V was pared by 3 bases and J by 6 bases, with 14 bases between. The CDR3 is 15 amino acids. Germline CDR1 reads LNHDA; CDR2 reads SQIVND (reference sequence). In DNA form, the CDR3 reads TGTGCCAGTAGTATTCAGGGCAGGGGGGCCGGGGAGCTGTTTTTT. Translation: CASSIQGRGAGELFF.

The rearrangement joins TRBV6-2 or TRBV6-3 to TRBJ1-5; possible D gene TRBD1, 6 bases. Germline-derived CDR1 and CDR2 are MNHEY and SVGEGT. Deletions cut 0 bases from V and 0 bases from J, with 21 bases between. This CDR3 is built from 20 residues. Written as DNA, the CDR3 is TGTGCCAGCAGTTACTCGAGAATGAAGGGGGGGAGTTATAGCAATCAGCCCCAGCATTTT. This translates into CASSYSRMKGGSYSNQPQHF.

This clone was seen a handful of times. The genes are TRBV11-1 and TRBJ2-3; D not certain. The V end was cut by 5 bases, the J end by 2 bases, with 11 bases between. The germline CDR1 and CDR2 sequences are SGHAT and FQDESV (reference sequence). The CDR3 loop spans 14 amino acids. The CDR3, as DNA: TGTGCCAGCAGCCCGGTACAGATCACAGATACGCAGTATTTT. Protein: CASSPVQITDTQYF.

This chain uses TRBV7-2 with TRBJ1-2; tentatively, D is TRBD1 (6 bases). V shed 5 bases and J shed 4 bases, with 11 bases lying between them. Germline CDR1 and CDR2: SGHTA and FQGNSA. The CDR3 is made up of 13 amino acids. CDR3 sequence: CASSRTDGYGYTF. The DNA of the CDR3 is TGTGCCAGCAGCCGGACAGACGGCTATGGCTACACCTTC.

This clone was seen only a few times. The chain has TRBV25-1 and TRBJ1-4; the D is unclear. The germline gives CDR1 MGHDK, CDR2 SYGVNS. The CDR3 has 15 residues. V lost 3 bases to trimming and J lost 0 bases, with 8 bases between them. CDR3: CASSDGGATNEKLFF. In nucleotides, the CDR3 is TGTGCCAGCAGTGATGGTGGAGCAACTAATGAAAAACTGTTTTTT.

In DNA form, the CDR3 reads TGTGCGACCAAGCACGGCCTTGACGGCGGCCAGCATTTT. Residues: CATKHGLDGGQHF. The V and J genes are TRBV6-5 and TRBJ1-5; D remains unclear. The CDR3 contains 13 residues. Germline CDR1 MNHEY, CDR2 SVGAGI.

The V call is TRBV9, the J call TRBJ1-1, with 9 bases lining up with TRBD1. With V trimmed by 0 bases and J by 7 bases, 7 bases remained unmatched. Germline V gene sequence: CDR1 SGDLS, CDR2 YYNGEE. This CDR3 has 15 amino acids. The CDR3 here is CASSVAGTGIYEAFF. CDR3 DNA sequence: TGTGCCAGCAGCGTAGCCGGGACAGGGATTTATGAAGCTTTCTTT.

The rearrangement links TRBV7-2 to TRBJ1-3, with a weak D call TRBD1 (5 bases). There are 14 residues in the CDR3. Germline V gene data show CDR1 as SGHTA and CDR2 as FQGNSA. Between the trimmed V and J ends, which lost 8 bases and 4 bases, there was a span of 15 bases. The DNA for the CDR3 is TGTGCCAGCGGACACAGCCCGCCAGGAAACACCATATATTTT. Amino acid sequence: CASGHSPPGNTIYF.

This clone was seen a handful of times. The V and J genes are TRBV6-5 and TRBJ1-1, with D possibly being TRBD1 (6 bases). V lost 7 bases and J lost 1, with 7 bases in between. This CDR3 has 12 amino acids. Germline-derived CDR1 and CDR2 are MNHEY and SVGAGI. The CDR3 coding sequence is TGTGCCAGCACCAGGGGGAACACTGAAGCTTTCTTT. Translation gives CASTRGNTEAFF.

In its sample, this clone was seen once. The gene calls are TRBV4-2 and TRBJ1-1; 8 nucleotides match TRBD1. Germline V gene lookup returns CDR1 LGHNA and CDR2 YNFKEQ. V lost 2 bases to trimming and J lost 0 bases; unmatched junction nucleotides: 8. CDR3 length: 17 residues. The CDR3 loop is CASSQKRTGPMNTEAFF. The CDR3 nucleotides read TGTGCCAGCAGCCAAAAAAGGACAGGGCCCATGAACACTGAAGCTTTCTTT.

The rearrangement joins TRBV18 to TRBJ1-2; TRBD1 aligns across 10 bases. Per germline, CDR1 KGHSH and CDR2 LQKENI. The CDR3 length is 16 residues. The J segment lost 3 bases and the V segment lost 4 bases, leaving 8 bases of the junction unmatched. The CDR3 reads CASSLPGQGIHYGYTF. In nucleotides, the CDR3 is TGTGCCAGCTCACTACCGGGACAGGGGATTCACTATGGCTACACCTTC.

This clone has only a few counts. The chain joins TRBV27 to TRBJ2-2; 8 bases match TRBD1. Germline CDR1 is MNHEY and CDR2 is SMNVEV (reference sequence). V trimming: 6 bases; J trimming: 4 bases; junction bases outside the gene matches: 7. This CDR3 contains 15 residues. This chain's CDR3 is CASRFQGAGTGELFF. CDR3 in DNA: TGTGCCAGCAGATTCCAGGGGGCGGGCACCGGGGAGCTGTTTTTT.

The chain is built from TRBV5-1 and TRBJ2-7; 11 bases align to TRBD1. Per the germline V gene, CDR1 is SGHRS and CDR2 is YFSETQ. V gave up 3 bases and J gave up 5 bases; unmatched junction bases: 4. This CDR3 has 14 amino acids. The CDR3: CASSSRTGGDEQYF. The CDR3 nucleotides read TGCGCCAGCAGCTCACGGACAGGGGGCGACGAGCAGTACTTC.

This sequence joins TRBV6-2 or TRBV6-3 and TRBJ1-5; 11 bases map to TRBD1. The CDR3 spans 16 residues. Germline CDR1 is MNHEY and CDR2 is SVGEGT. The V gene end was trimmed by 4 bases and the J gene end by 3 bases; junction bases not matched to a gene: 5. This CDR3 is CASSSGQGAFNQPQHF. Written as DNA, the CDR3 is TGTGCCAGCAGTTCTGGACAGGGGGCCTTCAATCAGCCCCAGCATTTT.

V usage is TRBV5-1 and J usage is TRBJ2-5; TRBD2 is a possible D gene (5 bases). V gave up 4 bases and J gave up 2 bases, with 9 bases separating them. The CDR3 is 13 amino acids. CDR1 is SGHRS and CDR2 is YFSETQ in the germline V gene. The CDR3 loop reads CASSLLDQETQYF. CDR3 DNA sequence: TGCGCCAGCAGCCTACTAGATCAAGAGACCCAGTACTTC.

The table lists this clone with a few counts. The chain has TRBV6-5 and TRBJ1-1; D is uncertain. The germline V gene encodes CDR1 MNHEY and CDR2 SVGAGI. CDR3 length equals 11 residues. V dropped 6 bases and J dropped 5 bases, with 7 bases sitting between them. The CDR3 DNA follows: TGTGCCAGCAGCTCCGTAACTGAAGCTTTCTTT. Translated: CASSSVTEAFF.

The chain is built from TRBV6-2 or TRBV6-3 and TRBJ2-3; tentative D call: TRBD2 (6 bases). Per germline, CDR1 MNHEY and CDR2 SVGEGT. The CDR3 spans 16 residues. V lost 2 bases and J 2 bases, leaving 14 bases between the germline ends. The CDR3 nucleotides are TGTGCCAGCAGTTACCTATTGGGGGGAAACACAGATACGCAGTATTTT. This sequence encodes CASSYLLGGNTDTQYF.

The table lists this clone with a few counts. The chain links TRBV3-1 (or the pseudogene TRBV3-2) to TRBJ1-4; D possibly corresponds to TRBD1 (5 bases). V was pared by 0 bases and J by 5 bases, with 10 bases between. This CDR3 comprises 15 residues. Germline CDR1 is LGHDT and CDR2 is YNNKEL (reference sequence). The CDR3 here is CASSQDKGPNEKLFF. The CDR3 coding sequence is TGTGCCAGCAGCCAAGATAAGGGGCCAAATGAAAAACTGTTTTTT.

This chain connects TRBV29-1 to TRBJ1-4, with a tentative D call TRBD1 (6 bases). Germline V lookup: CDR1 SQVTM, CDR2 ANQGSEA. The CDR3 loop spans 13 amino acids. V was pared by 7 bases and J by 1 base, with 10 bases between. In DNA, the CDR3 is TGCAGCGCTGAGACAGGAACTAATGAAAAACTGTTTTTT. Its translation: CSAETGTNEKLFF.

The genes are TRBV9 and TRBJ2-1; D call uncertain. The CDR3 runs to 11 residues. Germline loops: CDR1 SGDLS, CDR2 YYNGEE. Trimming cost V 4 bases and J 9 bases, with 8 bases left between them. This CDR3 reads CASSLRGEQFF. The DNA of the CDR3 is TGTGCCAGCAGCCTCAGAGGTGAGCAGTTCTTC. The entire variable domain, with the rest obtained from reference TRBV9 and TRBJ2-1, is as follows: DSGVTQTPKHLITATGQRVTLRCSPRSGDLSVYWYQQSLDQGLQFLIQYYNGEERAKGNILERFSAQQFPDLHSELNLSSLELGDSALYFCASSLRGEQFFGPGTRLTVL.

The gene calls are TRBV4-3 and TRBJ1-1; D remains ambiguous. V was pared by 0 bases and J by 4 bases, with 15 bases between. The CDR3 is made up of 16 amino acids. Germline V CDR1 and CDR2: LGHNA, YSLEER. The CDR3 region has the DNA TGCGCCAGCAGCCAAGATAAGGAGGGCAGTCCCACTGAAGCTTTCTTT. Translation: CASSQDKEGSPTEAFF.